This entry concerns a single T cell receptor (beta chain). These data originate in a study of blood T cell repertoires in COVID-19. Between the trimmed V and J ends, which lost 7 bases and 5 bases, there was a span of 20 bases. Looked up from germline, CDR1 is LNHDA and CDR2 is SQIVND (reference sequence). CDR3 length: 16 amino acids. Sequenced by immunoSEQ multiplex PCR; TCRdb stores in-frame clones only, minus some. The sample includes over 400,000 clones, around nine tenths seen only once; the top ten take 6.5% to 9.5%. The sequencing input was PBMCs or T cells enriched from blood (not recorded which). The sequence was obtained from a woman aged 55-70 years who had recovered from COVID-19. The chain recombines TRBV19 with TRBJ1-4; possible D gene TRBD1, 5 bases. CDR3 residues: CASNPTAWGSNEKLFF. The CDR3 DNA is TGTGCCAGTAATCCTACAGCTTGGGGCTCAAATGAAAAACTGTTTTTT. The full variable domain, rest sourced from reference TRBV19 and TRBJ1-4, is DGGITQSPKYLFRKEGQNVTLSCEQNLNHDAMYWYRQDPGQGLRLIYYSQIVNDFQKGDIAEGYSVSREKKESFPLTVTSAQKNPTAFYLCASNPTAWGSNEKLFFGSGTQLSVL.